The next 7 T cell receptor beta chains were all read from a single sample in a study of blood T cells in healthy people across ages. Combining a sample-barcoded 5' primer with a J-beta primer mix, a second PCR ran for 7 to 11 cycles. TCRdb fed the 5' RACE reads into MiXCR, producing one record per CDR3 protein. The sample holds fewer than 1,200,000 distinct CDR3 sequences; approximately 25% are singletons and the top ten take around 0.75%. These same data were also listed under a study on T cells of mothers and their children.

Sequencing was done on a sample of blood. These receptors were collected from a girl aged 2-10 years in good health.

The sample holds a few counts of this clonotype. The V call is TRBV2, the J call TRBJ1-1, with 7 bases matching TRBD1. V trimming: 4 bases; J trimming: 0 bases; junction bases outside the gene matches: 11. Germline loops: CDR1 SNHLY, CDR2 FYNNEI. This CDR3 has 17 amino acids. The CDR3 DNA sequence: TGTGCCAGCAGTGGGACAGGCTACTCAAAAATGAACACTGAAGCTTTCTTT. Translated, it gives CASSGTGYSKMNTEAFF.

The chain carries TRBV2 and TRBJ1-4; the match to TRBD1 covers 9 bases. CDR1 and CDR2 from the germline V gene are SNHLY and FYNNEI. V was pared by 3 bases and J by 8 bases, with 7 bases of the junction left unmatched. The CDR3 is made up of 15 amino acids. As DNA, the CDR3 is TGTGCCAGCAGTGAGGGGGGACAGGGTGGGGAAAAACTGTTTTTT. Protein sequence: CASSEGGQGGEKLFF.

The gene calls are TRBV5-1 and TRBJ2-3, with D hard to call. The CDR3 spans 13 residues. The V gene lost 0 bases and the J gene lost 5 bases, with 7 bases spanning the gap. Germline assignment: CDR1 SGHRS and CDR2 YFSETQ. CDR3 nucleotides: TGCGCCAGCAGCTTGGATGTGATAGATACGCAGTATTTT. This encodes CASSLDVIDTQYF.

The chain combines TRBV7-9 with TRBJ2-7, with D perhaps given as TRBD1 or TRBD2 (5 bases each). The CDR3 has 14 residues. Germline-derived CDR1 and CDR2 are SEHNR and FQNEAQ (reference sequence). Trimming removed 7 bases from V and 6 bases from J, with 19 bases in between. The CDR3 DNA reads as TGTGCCAGCACCCCGTGGCAGGGTGGAGGCGAGCAGTACTTC. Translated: CASTPWQGGGEQYF.

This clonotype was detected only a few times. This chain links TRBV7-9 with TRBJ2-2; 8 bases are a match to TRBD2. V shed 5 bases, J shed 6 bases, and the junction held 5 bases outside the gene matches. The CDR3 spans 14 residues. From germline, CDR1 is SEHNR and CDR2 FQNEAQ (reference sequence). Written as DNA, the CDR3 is TGTGCCAGCAGCAAAAGCGGGAGCGCCGGGGAGCTGTTTTTT. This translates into CASSKSGSAGELFF. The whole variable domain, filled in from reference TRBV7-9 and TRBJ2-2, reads DTGVSQNPRHKITKRGQNVTFRCDPISEHNRLYWYRQTLGQGPEFLTYFQNEAQLEKSRLLSDRFSAERPKGSFSTLEIQRTEQGDSAMYLCASSKSGSAGELFFGEGSRLTVL.

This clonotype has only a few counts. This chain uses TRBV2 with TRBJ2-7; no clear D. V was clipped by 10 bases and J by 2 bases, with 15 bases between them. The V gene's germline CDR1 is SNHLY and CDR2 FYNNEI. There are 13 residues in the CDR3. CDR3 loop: CATQGRTAYEQYF. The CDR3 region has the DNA TGTGCCACCCAAGGTAGAACGGCCTACGAGCAGTACTTC.

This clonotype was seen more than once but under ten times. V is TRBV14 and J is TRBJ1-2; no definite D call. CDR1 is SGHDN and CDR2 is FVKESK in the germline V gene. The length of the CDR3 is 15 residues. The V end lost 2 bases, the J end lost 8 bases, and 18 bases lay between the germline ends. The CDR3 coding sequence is TGTGCCAGCAGCCAAACTTCGGACGGTGCTAGGGGCTACACCTTC. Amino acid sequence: CASSQTSDGARGYTF.